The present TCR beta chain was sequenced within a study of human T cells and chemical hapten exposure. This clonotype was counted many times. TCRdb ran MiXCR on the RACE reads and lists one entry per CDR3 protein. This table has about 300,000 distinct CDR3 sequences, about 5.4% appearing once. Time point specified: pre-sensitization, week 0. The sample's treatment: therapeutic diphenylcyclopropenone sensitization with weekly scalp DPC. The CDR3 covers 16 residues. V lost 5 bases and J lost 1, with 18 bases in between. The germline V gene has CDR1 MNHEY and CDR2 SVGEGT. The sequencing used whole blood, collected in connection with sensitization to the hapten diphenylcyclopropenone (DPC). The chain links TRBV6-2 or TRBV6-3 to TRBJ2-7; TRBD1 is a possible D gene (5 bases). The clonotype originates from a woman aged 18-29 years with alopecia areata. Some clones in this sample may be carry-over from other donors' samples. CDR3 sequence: CASSHRPKAGSYEQYF. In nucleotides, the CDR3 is TGTGCCAGCAGTCACCGCCCCAAGGCAGGGTCCTACGAGCAGTACTTC.